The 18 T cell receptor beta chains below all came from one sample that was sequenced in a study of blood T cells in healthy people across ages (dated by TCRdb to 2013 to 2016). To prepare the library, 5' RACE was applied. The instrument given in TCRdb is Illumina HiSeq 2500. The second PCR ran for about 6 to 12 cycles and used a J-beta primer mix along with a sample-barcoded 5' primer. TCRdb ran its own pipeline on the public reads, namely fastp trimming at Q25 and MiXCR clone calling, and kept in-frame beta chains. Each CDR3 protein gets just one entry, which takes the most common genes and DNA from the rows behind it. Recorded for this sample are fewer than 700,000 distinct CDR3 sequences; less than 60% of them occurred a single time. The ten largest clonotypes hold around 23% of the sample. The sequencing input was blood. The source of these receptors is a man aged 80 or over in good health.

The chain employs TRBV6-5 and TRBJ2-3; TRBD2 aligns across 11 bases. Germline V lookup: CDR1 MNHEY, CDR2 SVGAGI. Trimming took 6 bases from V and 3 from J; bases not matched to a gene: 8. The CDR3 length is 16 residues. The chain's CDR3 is CASSRKTSGKTDTQYF. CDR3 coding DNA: TGTGCCAGCAGCCGCAAGACTAGCGGGAAGACAGATACGCAGTATTTT.

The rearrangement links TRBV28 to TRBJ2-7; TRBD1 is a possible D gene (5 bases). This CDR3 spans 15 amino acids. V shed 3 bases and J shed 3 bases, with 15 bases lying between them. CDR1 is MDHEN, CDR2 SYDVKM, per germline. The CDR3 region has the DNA TGTGCCAGCAGTTTGCTTGACATGGGGCACTACGAGCAGTACTTC. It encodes CASSLLDMGHYEQYF.

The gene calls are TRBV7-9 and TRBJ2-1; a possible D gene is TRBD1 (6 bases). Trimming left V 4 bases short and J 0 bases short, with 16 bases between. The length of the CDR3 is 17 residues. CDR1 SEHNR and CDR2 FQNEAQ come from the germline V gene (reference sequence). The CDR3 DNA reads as TGTGCCAGCAGCTCGCCCAGGCAGGGGAGCTCCTACAATGAGCAGTTCTTC. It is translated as CASSSPRQGSSYNEQFF.

CDR3 sequence: CASSQEPDRVYEQYF. The CDR3 DNA sequence: TGCGCCAGCAGCCAAGAACCGGACAGGGTTTACGAGCAGTACTTC. The rearrangement links TRBV4-3 to TRBJ2-7; 8 bases agree with TRBD1. The ends lost 0 bases at V and 4 bases at J; junction bases unmatched: 5. The length of the CDR3 is 15 residues. Germline V gene sequence: CDR1 LGHNA, CDR2 YSLEER.

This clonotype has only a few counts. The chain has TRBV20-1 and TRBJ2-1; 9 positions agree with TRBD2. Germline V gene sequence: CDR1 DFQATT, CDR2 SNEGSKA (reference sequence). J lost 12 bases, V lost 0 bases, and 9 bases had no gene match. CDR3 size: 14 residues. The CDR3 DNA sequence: TGCAGTGCTAGAGATTTGCGGGGGGGGTTATGGCAGTTCTTC. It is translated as CSARDLRGGLWQFF.

CDR3 in amino acids: CASSFSGEGGYTF. As DNA, the CDR3 is TGCGCCAGCAGCTTCTCGGGGGAAGGCGGCTACACCTTC. The J gene is TRBJ1-2, the V gene TRBV5-1; tentative D call: TRBD1 (5 bases). The germline V gene encodes CDR1 SGHRS and CDR2 YFSETQ. V lost 2 bases and J 8 bases, leaving 13 bases between the germline ends. The CDR3 length is 13 residues.

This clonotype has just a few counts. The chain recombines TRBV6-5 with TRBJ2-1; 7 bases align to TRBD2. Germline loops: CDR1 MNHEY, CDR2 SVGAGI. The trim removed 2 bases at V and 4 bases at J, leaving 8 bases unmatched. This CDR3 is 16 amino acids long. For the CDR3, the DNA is TGTGCCAGCAGTTACACGGGACGAGCGGGGTACAATGAGCAGTTCTTC. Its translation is CASSYTGRAGYNEQFF.

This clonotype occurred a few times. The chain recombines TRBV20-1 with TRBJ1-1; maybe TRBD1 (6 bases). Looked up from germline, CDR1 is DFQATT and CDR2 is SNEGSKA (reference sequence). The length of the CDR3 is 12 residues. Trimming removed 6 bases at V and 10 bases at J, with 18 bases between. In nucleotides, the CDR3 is TGCAGTGCCAATCCTCCCCAGGGGCCAGCTTTCTTT. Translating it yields CSANPPQGPAFF.

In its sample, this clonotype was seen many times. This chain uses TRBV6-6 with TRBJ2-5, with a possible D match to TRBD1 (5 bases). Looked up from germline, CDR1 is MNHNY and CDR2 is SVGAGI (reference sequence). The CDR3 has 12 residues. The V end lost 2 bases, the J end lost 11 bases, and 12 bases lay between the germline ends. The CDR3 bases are TGTGCCAGCAGTTACGATTCAGGGAAGCAGTACTTC. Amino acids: CASSYDSGKQYF.

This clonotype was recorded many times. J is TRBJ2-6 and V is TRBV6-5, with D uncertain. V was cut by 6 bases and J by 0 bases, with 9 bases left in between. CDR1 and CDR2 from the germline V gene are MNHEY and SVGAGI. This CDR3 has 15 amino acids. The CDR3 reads CASRDGSSGANVLTF. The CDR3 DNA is TGTGCCAGCAGGGACGGCAGCTCTGGGGCCAACGTCCTGACTTTC.

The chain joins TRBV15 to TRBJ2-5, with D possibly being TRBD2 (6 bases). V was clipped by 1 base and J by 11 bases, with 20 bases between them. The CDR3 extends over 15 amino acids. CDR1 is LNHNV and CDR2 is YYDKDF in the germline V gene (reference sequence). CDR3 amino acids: CATSRGGMANNEQYF. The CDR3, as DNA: TGTGCCACCAGCAGAGGCGGGATGGCGAACAATGAGCAGTACTTC.

CDR3 sequence reads: CASSLAAGRTYEQYF. The CDR3 bases are TGCGCCAGCAGCTTGGCGGCGGGGAGGACCTACGAGCAGTACTTC. The chain uses TRBV5-1 and TRBJ2-7, with a tentative D call TRBD2 (6 bases). V lost 0 bases and J 2 bases, leaving 12 bases between the germline ends. This CDR3 is 15 amino acids long. The germline CDR1 and CDR2 sequences are SGHRS and YFSETQ.

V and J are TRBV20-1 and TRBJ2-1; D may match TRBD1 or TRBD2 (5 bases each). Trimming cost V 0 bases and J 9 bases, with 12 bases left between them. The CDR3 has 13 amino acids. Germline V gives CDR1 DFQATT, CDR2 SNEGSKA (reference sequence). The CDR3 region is CSARDRDRREQFF. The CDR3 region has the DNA TGCAGTGCTAGAGATCGGGACCGGCGTGAGCAGTTCTTC.

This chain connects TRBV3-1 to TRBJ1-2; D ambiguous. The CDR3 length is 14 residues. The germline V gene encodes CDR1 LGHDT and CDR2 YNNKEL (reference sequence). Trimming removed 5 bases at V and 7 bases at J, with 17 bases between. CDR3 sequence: CASSFRTEGSGYTF. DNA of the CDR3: TGTGCCAGCAGCTTCCGGACGGAGGGATCTGGCTACACCTTC.

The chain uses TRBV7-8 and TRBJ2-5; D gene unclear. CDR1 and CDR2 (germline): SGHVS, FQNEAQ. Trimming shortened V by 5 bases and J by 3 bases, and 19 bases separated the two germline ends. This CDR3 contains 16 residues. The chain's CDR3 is CASSGDRSVYEETQYF. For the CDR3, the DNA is TGTGCCAGCAGCGGCGATAGATCGGTATACGAAGAGACCCAGTACTTC.

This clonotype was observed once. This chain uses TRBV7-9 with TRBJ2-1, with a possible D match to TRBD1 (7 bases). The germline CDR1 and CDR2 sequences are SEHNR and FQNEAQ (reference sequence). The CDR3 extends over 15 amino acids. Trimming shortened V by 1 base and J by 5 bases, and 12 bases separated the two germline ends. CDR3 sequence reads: CASSLGGDSNNEQFF. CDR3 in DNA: TGTGCCAGCAGCTTAGGGGGGGACAGTAACAATGAGCAGTTCTTC. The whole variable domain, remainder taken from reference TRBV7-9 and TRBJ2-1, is DTGVSQNPRHKITKRGQNVTFRCDPISEHNRLYWYRQTLGQGPEFLTYFQNEAQLEKSRLLSDRFSAERPKGSFSTLEIQRTEQGDSAMYLCASSLGGDSNNEQFFGPGTRLTVL.

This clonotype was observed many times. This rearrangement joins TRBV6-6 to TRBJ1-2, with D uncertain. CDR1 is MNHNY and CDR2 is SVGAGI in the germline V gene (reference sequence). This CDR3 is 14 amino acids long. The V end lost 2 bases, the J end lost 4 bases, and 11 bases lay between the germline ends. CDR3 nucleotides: TGTGCCAGCAGTTACCCGGGGATCATCTATGGCTACACCTTC. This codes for CASSYPGIIYGYTF.

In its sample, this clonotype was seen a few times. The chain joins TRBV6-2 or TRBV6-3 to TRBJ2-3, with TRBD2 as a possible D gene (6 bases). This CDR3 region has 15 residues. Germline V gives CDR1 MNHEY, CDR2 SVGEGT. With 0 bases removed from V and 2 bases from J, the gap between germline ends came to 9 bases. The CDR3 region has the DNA TGTGCCAGCAGTTACTCAGGCGGGGCCACAGATACGCAGTATTTT. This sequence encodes CASSYSGGATDTQYF.